The present T cell receptor beta chain was sequenced within a study of human thymus T cells. Produced via immunoSEQ multiplex PCR; TCRdb's table is partial and in-frame only. Of 40,000 to 45,000 clones detected, 94% appear once; the ten largest clones hold about 0.12%. This CDR3 is built from 13 residues. Germline lookup yields CDR1 ENHRY and CDR2 SYGVKD. V lost 4 bases and J lost 0, with 5 bases in between. The receptor comes from a boy under two years old with a congenital heart defect but otherwise immunologically healthy. Material for sequencing was blood. The genes are TRBV10-3 and TRBJ2-3; D is ambiguous. Written as DNA, the CDR3 is TGTGCCATCAGTGGGGCTAGCACAGATACGCAGTATTTT. It yields the protein CAISGASTDTQYF.